This is a list of T cell receptor beta chains from one sample in a study of regulatory T cells in long-lasting Graves disease. Each CDR3 protein gets one entry after TCRdb re-called the multiplex PCR reads with MiXCR. The table includes about 310,000 distinct CDR3 sequences, under 25% detected once. This material consisted of peripheral blood mononuclear cells (PBMCs), taken when the disease was refractory, from a patient treated with antithyroid drugs. These receptor sequences come from a female donor with Graves disease. CDR3s include the opening cysteine and the closing phenylalanine or tryptophan. A D gene is named only where the DNA matches it firmly. Size values are once, few and many counts, or a class for expanded clones, and some rows have none.

size	V	D	J	CDR3	DNA
.	TRBV7-6	.	TRBJ1-1	CASSPSQLGTEAFF	TGTGCCAGCAGTCCTTCACAGTTAGGCACTGAAGCTTTCTTT
many	TRBV2	TRBD1	TRBJ1-1	CASSEWTGLNTEAFF	TGTGCCAGCAGTGAATGGACAGGATTGAACACTGAAGCTTTCTTT
few	TRBV7-8	.	TRBJ2-7	CASSYRDRSYEQYF	TGTGCCAGCAGCTACCGGGACCGCTCCTACGAGCAGTACTTC
many	TRBV29-1	TRBD1	TRBJ1-2	CSVEEDWTGTAYYGYTF	TGCAGCGTTGAAGAGGACTGGACCGGGACAGCCTACTATGGCTACACCTTC
many	TRBV3-1	.	TRBJ1-5	CASSQGGNQPQHF	TGTGCCAGCAGCCAAGGGGGGAATCAGCCCCAGCATTTT
many	TRBV5-1	.	TRBJ2-4	CASSESGSGIQYF	TGCGCCAGCAGCGAGAGCGGAAGCGGCATTCAGTACTTC
few	TRBV9	TRBD2	TRBJ2-2	CASRVGLADTGELFF	TGTGCCAGCAGGGTGGGACTAGCAGACACCGGGGAGCTGTTTTTT
.	TRBV4-3	TRBD2	TRBJ2-5	CASSPDRTRQETQYF	TGCGCCAGCAGCCCGGACCGGACTAGACAGGAGACCCAGTACTTC
many	TRBV11-1	TRBD2	TRBJ2-5	CASSGGLAGVRETQYF	TGTGCCAGCAGCGGGGGACTAGCGGGAGTGAGGGAGACCCAGTACTTC
.	TRBV7-9	TRBD1	TRBJ2-5	CASSLEGAGQETQYF	TGTGCCAGCAGCTTAGAGGGGGCAGGTCAAGAGACCCAGTACTTC
.	TRBV12-3/TRBV12-4	.	TRBJ2-5	CASSFTRSGTQYF	TGTGCCAGCAGTTTCACCCGATCGGGGACCCAGTACTTC
many	TRBV7-2	TRBD2	TRBJ2-7	CASSQGLVYEQYF	TGTGCCAGCAGCCAGGGACTAGTATACGAGCAGTACTTC
many	TRBV27	.	TRBJ2-6	CASSLDGANVLTF	TGTGCCAGCAGTTTAGACGGGGCCAACGTCCTGACTTTC
once	TRBV7-9	TRBD1	TRBJ2-1	CASSWTGPSYNEQFF	TGTGCCAGCAGCTGGACAGGGCCGAGTTACAATGAGCAGTTCTTC
few	TRBV20-1	.	TRBJ2-7	CSARPPTGYEQYF	TGCAGTGCTAGGCCCCCGACAGGCTACGAGCAGTACTTC
many	TRBV5-1	.	TRBJ1-1	CASSNLRLGTEAFF	TGCGCCAGCAGCAACCTCCGGTTGGGAACTGAAGCTTTCTTT
few	TRBV6-2/TRBV6-3	.	TRBJ2-7	CASSYNRPAGYEQYF	TGTGCCAGCAGTTACAACAGACCTGCGGGCTACGAGCAGTACTTC
once	TRBV19	.	TRBJ1-5	CASSLPGVHQPQHF	TGTGCCAGTAGTCTCCCAGGGGTGCACCAGCCCCAGCATTTT
many	TRBV30	.	TRBJ2-5	CACLGRGVTQYF	TGTGCCTGTTTAGGACGGGGAGTGACCCAGTACTTC
many	TRBV11-2	.	TRBJ1-4	CASRAGLLEGKLFF	TGTGCCAGCAGGGCGGGACTTCTTGAGGGAAAACTGTTTTTT
.	TRBV10-2	.	TRBJ2-7	CASSGGRDAYEQYF	TGCGCCAGCAGTGGTGGCAGGGACGCCTACGAGCAGTACTTC
many	TRBV6-1	.	TRBJ2-6	CATSTSSGANVLTF	TGTGCCACCTCCACTTCCTCTGGGGCCAACGTCCTGACTTTC
few	TRBV4-3	.	TRBJ2-7	CASSQEGGVGTNYEQYF	TGCGCCAGCAGCCAAGAGGGGGGTGTCGGGACCAACTACGAGCAGTACTTC
.	TRBV12-3/TRBV12-4	.	TRBJ1-3	CASSYRAHQSSGNTIYF	TGTGCCAGCAGTTACCGGGCACACCAGAGCTCTGGAAACACCATATATTTT
.	TRBV6-6	TRBD2	TRBJ2-1	CASSYSRRGKATEQFF	TGTGCCAGCAGTTACTCGAGGCGGGGGAAGGCCACTGAGCAGTTCTTC
.	TRBV27	.	TRBJ1-5	CASGRGPGNQPQHF	TGTGCCAGCGGTCGGGGTCCAGGCAATCAGCCCCAGCATTTT
few	TRBV20-1	.	TRBJ1-5	CSGRPLNNQPQHF	TGCAGTGGCCGGCCGCTGAACAATCAGCCCCAGCATTTT
.	TRBV6-2/TRBV6-3	TRBD2	TRBJ2-5	CASRNGSSGKQETQYF	TGTGCCAGCAGGAACGGGTCTAGCGGGAAACAAGAGACCCAGTACTTC
.	TRBV6-1	.	TRBJ2-3	CASSEADTQYF	TGTGCCAGCAGTGAAGCTGACACGCAGTATTTT
few	TRBV19	.	TRBJ1-3	CASSIIGSSSGNTIYF	TGTGCCAGTAGTATTATCGGGAGCTCCTCTGGAAACACCATATATTTT
.	TRBV28	TRBD1	TRBJ1-2	CASSYGQGTYGYTF	TGTGCCAGCAGTTACGGACAGGGAACCTATGGCTACACCTTC
many	TRBV3-1	.	TRBJ2-5	CASRNQGPEETQYF	TGTGCCAGCAGAAACCAGGGCCCGGAGGAGACCCAGTACTTC
.	TRBV4-1	.	TRBJ2-2	CASSRETWPTGELFF	TGCGCCAGCAGCCGAGAGACGTGGCCAACCGGGGAGCTGTTTTTT
few	TRBV12-3/TRBV12-4	.	TRBJ2-1	CASRVDNEQFF	TGTGCCAGCAGGGTCGACAATGAGCAGTTCTTC
.	TRBV14	.	TRBJ1-2	CASSQQGIYGYTF	TGTGCCAGCAGCCAACAGGGAATTTATGGCTACACCTTC
.	TRBV27	.	TRBJ1-5	CASSLSAGVYQPQHF	TGTGCCAGCAGTTTAAGTGCAGGGGTCTATCAGCCCCAGCATTTT
few	TRBV2	.	TRBJ2-3	CASAGGLSTDTQYF	TGTGCCAGCGCTGGAGGGCTTAGCACAGATACGCAGTATTTT
many	TRBV5-6	.	TRBJ2-7	CASSYSAYEQYF	TGTGCCAGCAGCTACTCCGCCTACGAGCAGTACTTC
.	TRBV5-1	.	TRBJ2-2	CATGPIVGGTGELFF	TGCGCCACCGGCCCGATCGTCGGGGGTACTGGGGAGCTGTTTTTT
few	TRBV6-1	.	TRBJ1-2	CASVRGEISYGYTF	TGTGCCAGCGTCCGCGGGGAAATTAGCTATGGCTACACCTTC
many	TRBV7-2	.	TRBJ2-5	CASCVGWEETQYF	TGTGCCAGCTGTGTTGGGTGGGAAGAGACCCAGTACTTC
many	TRBV11-2	.	TRBJ2-2	CASSLQNTGELFF	TGTGCCAGCAGCCTTCAGAACACCGGGGAGCTGTTTTTT
many	TRBV12-3/TRBV12-4	TRBD1	TRBJ2-2	CASSRQGVDTGELFF	TGTGCCAGCAGCCGACAGGGGGTGGACACCGGGGAGCTGTTTTTT
.	TRBV7-2	.	TRBJ1-6	CASSSYGDSPLHF	TGTGCCAGCAGCTCTTACGGCGATTCACCCCTCCACTTT
.	TRBV5-1	.	TRBJ2-5	CASSFDQETQYF	TGCGCCAGCAGCTTTGACCAAGAGACCCAGTACTTC
.	TRBV18	.	TRBJ2-7	CASSPRGHEQYF	TGTGCCAGCTCACCGAGGGGTCACGAGCAGTACTTC
many	TRBV28	TRBD1	TRBJ1-4	CASSSDRGLEKLFF	TGTGCCAGCAGTTCAGACAGGGGACTCGAGAAACTGTTTTTT
many	TRBV20-1	.	TRBJ1-1	CSATDGRNEAFF	TGCAGTGCGACCGACGGGCGAAATGAAGCTTTCTTT
many	TRBV7-8	TRBD2	TRBJ2-5	CASSNGRQIQETQYF	TGTGCCAGCAGTAACGGGAGGCAAATCCAAGAGACCCAGTACTTC
many	TRBV18	.	TRBJ1-2	CASSPQNTYGYTF	TGTGCCAGCTCACCCCAGAACACCTATGGCTACACCTTC
.	TRBV27	.	TRBJ2-3	CASSYGLRPYSTDTQYF	TGTGCCAGCAGTTACGGCTTAAGACCTTACAGCACAGATACGCAGTATTTT
.	TRBV5-6	.	TRBJ2-1	CASSGRQVPNEQFF	TGTGCCAGCAGCGGCCGACAGGTCCCCAATGAGCAGTTCTTC
.	TRBV29-1	TRBD1	TRBJ2-7	CSVGSTGAYEQYF	TGCAGCGTGGGGTCGACAGGGGCCTACGAGCAGTACTTC